The 31 T cell receptor beta chains below were found in one sample sequenced in a study of shared clonotypes between healthy human individuals. Data came from immunoSEQ multiplex PCR; TCRdb stores just in-frame clones and leaves some out. The table includes 950,000 to 1,100,000 clones, approximately 76% detected once. Sequenced sample: memory CD4+ T cells sorted from blood. Subset in this sample: CD45RA-negative fraction. The receptors here all came from a man in his late teens or twenties in good health.

The chain recombines TRBV28 with TRBJ1-1; D gene unclear. The CDR3 has 14 amino acids. V gave up 7 bases and J gave up 4 bases, with 16 bases separating them. Germline V gene lookup returns CDR1 MDHEN and CDR2 SYDVKM. The CDR3 is CASTLTGSRTEAFF. CDR3 nucleotide sequence: TGTGCCAGCACCCTAACCGGGAGCCGCACTGAAGCTTTCTTT.

To note about this clone: This sequence is one base from a far larger clone and is likely a read error. Other DNA variants within this sample encode the same CDR3. The chain is built from TRBV5-1 and TRBJ2-2; a possible D gene is TRBD1 (6 bases). This CDR3 has 15 residues. The V gene lost 3 bases and the J gene lost 1 base, with 10 bases spanning the gap. CDR1 SGHRS and CDR2 YFSETQ come from the germline V gene. CDR3 sequence: CASSSQTGNTGELFF. CDR3 nucleotide sequence: TGCGCCAGCAGCTCTCAGACAGGGAACACCGGGGAGCTGTTTTTT.

This clone appeared once. This rearrangement joins TRBV27 to TRBJ2-2, with D tentatively TRBD1 (6 bases). The CDR3 runs 15 residues. Deletions cut 3 bases from V and 5 bases from J, with 13 bases between. CDR1 MNHEY and CDR2 SMNVEV come from the germline V gene (reference sequence). CDR3 residues: CASSFLQGLTGELFF. For the CDR3, the DNA is TGTGCCAGCAGTTTTTTACAGGGTTTGACCGGGGAGCTGTTTTTT.

The chain recombines TRBV27 with TRBJ1-4; no definite D call. The CDR3 totals 15 residues. Germline V lookup: CDR1 MNHEY, CDR2 SMNVEV (reference sequence). V lost 0 bases and J 8 bases, leaving 13 bases between the germline ends. The DNA of the CDR3 is TGTGCCAGCAGTTTATCTAGAATCTACTCCGAAAAACTGTTTTTT. Translated, it gives CASSLSRIYSEKLFF.

This clone was counted a few times. The chain employs TRBV7-2 and TRBJ1-1; 7 bases map to TRBD1. CDR1 and CDR2 (germline): SGHTA, FQGNSA. Trimming took 1 base from V and 3 from J; bases not matched to a gene: 5. This CDR3 is built from 15 residues. CDR3 sequence reads: CASSLEGAGYTEAFF. The CDR3 DNA reads TGTGCCAGCAGCTTAGAGGGGGCAGGATACACTGAAGCTTTCTTT.

This clone was recorded once. Other DNA sequences within the sample encode an identical CDR3. The rearrangement links TRBV2 to TRBJ2-7; no clear D. The ends were cut back, 1 base at V and 6 bases at J, with 4 bases in the middle. Germline V gene lookup returns CDR1 SNHLY and CDR2 FYNNEI. The CDR3 loop spans 11 amino acids. The CDR3 bases are TGTGCCAGCAGTGAAGGTTTCGAGCAGTACTTC. Translation: CASSEGFEQYF.

V usage is TRBV19 and J usage is TRBJ1-2; tentative D call: TRBD1 (5 bases). CDR1 LNHDA and CDR2 SQIVND come from the germline V gene (reference sequence). CDR3 size: 13 residues. V lost 4 bases and J 8 bases, leaving 14 bases between the germline ends. The CDR3 here is CASSTQGISGYTF. CDR3 in DNA: TGTGCCAGTAGTACGCAGGGAATCAGCGGCTACACCTTC.

Comment on this clone: Other nucleotide sequences in the sample specify the same CDR3. V usage is TRBV6-5 and J usage is TRBJ2-2; D remains ambiguous. V was pared by 2 bases and J by 3 bases, with 4 bases between. The CDR3 spans 13 residues. Germline CDR1 reads MNHEY; CDR2 reads SVGAGI. CDR3 protein: CASSYLYTGELFF. The CDR3 DNA follows: TGTGCCAGCAGTTACCTGTACACCGGGGAGCTGTTTTTT.

This chain joins TRBV5-6 and TRBJ2-1; 11 bases align to TRBD2. Per germline, CDR1 SGHDT and CDR2 YYEEEE. The trim removed 1 base at V and 6 bases at J, leaving 6 bases unmatched. CDR3 length equals 16 residues. The CDR3 region is CASSLTSGRMPNEQFF. The CDR3 region has the DNA TGTGCCAGCAGCTTGACTAGCGGGAGAATGCCCAATGAGCAGTTCTTC.

This clone was counted between two and nine times. V and J are TRBV30 and TRBJ2-3, with D uncertain. Per the germline V gene, CDR1 is GTSNPN and CDR2 is SVGIG (reference sequence). The V and J ends lost 0 bases and 4 bases respectively, with 5 bases between them. CDR3 size: 12 residues. CDR3 bases: TGTGCCTGGAGTGTAGCGTCAGATACGCAGTATTTT. Its protein product is CAWSVASDTQYF.

The chain uses TRBV30 and TRBJ2-5, with TRBD2 matching over 13 bases. CDR3 length: 14 residues. CDR1 and CDR2 (germline): GTSNPN, SVGIG (reference sequence). The J segment lost 5 bases and the V segment lost 0 bases, leaving 0 bases of the junction unmatched. The CDR3, as DNA: TGTGCCTGGAGTGTGACTAGCGGGAGGGAGACCCAGTACTTC. Protein product: CAWSVTSGRETQYF. Combining the CDR3 with reference TRBV30 and TRBJ2-5 gives the whole variable domain SQTIHQWPATLVQPVGSPLSLECTVEGTSNPNLYWYRQAAGRGLQLLFYSVGIGQISSEVPQNLSASRPQDRQFILSSKKLLLSDSGFYLCAWSVTSGRETQYFGPGTRLLVL.

J is TRBJ2-3 and V is TRBV7-9, with 12 nucleotides matching TRBD1. Germline CDR1 and CDR2: SEHNR and FQNEAQ (reference sequence). J was trimmed by 4 bases and V by 5 bases; bases with no gene match: 7. CDR3 length: 16 residues. CDR3 coding DNA: TGTGCCAGCAGCGAGGGGGACAGGGGGCTATCAGATACGCAGTATTTT. It codes for CASSEGDRGLSDTQYF.

This chain uses TRBV4-2 with TRBJ1-6; the match to TRBD1 covers 9 bases. The CDR3 totals 16 residues. Per germline, CDR1 LGHNA and CDR2 YNFKEQ. Trimming removed 0 bases from V and 7 bases from J; junction bases left unmatched: 4. For the CDR3, the DNA is TGTGCCAGCAGCCAAGAAAGGACAGGGGTGAATTCACCCCTCCACTTT. Protein product: CASSQERTGVNSPLHF.

The genes are TRBV10-1 and TRBJ1-6; no clear D. The ends were cut back, 0 bases at V and 5 bases at J, with 2 bases in the middle. Germline CDR1 WNHNN, CDR2 SYGVQD (reference sequence). CDR3 size: 13 residues. CDR3 DNA: TGCGCCAGCAGTGAGTCGGATAATTCACCCCTCCACTTT. It yields the protein CASSESDNSPLHF.

The rearrangement links TRBV28 to TRBJ2-7; a possible D gene is TRBD1 (6 bases). The CDR3 spans 15 residues. Trimming removed 4 bases at V and 1 base at J, with 14 bases between. The germline V gene has CDR1 MDHEN and CDR2 SYDVKM. The DNA of the CDR3 is TGTGCCAGCAGTTCCCGGACAGCCGGATCCTACGAGCAGTACTTC. Translated, it gives CASSSRTAGSYEQYF.

The chain uses TRBV6-5 and TRBJ2-3, with unresolved D. The CDR3 sequence is 12 residues long. The germline V gene has CDR1 MNHEY and CDR2 SVGAGI. Trimming took 10 bases from V and 6 from J, leaving 14 bases between them. The CDR3 DNA is TGTGCCACCATTTCTTCTGGGGATACGCAGTATTTT. Its translation is CATISSGDTQYF.

The chain couples TRBV27 to TRBJ1-1; 7 bases line up with TRBD1. The CDR3 runs to 14 residues. Trimming at V came to 5 bases and at J to 0 bases, leaving 3 bases not matched to a gene. Germline CDR1 MNHEY, CDR2 SMNVEV (reference sequence). The CDR3 region is CASSGGQLNTEAFF. Here the CDR3 DNA reads TGTGCCAGCAGTGGGGGACAGTTGAACACTGAAGCTTTCTTT.

This chain links TRBV9 with TRBJ2-1; the match to TRBD2 covers 10 bases. The ends lost 3 bases at V and 4 bases at J; junction bases unmatched: 10. The CDR3 has 17 amino acids. Looked up from germline, CDR1 is SGDLS and CDR2 is YYNGEE. For the CDR3, the DNA is TGTGCCAGCAGCGACCGGCTAACTAGCGGGGTTTACAATGAGCAGTTCTTC. Residues: CASSDRLTSGVYNEQFF.

This chain connects TRBV12-5 to TRBJ2-1; 9 bases match TRBD2. This CDR3 is 17 amino acids long. Trimming cost V 0 bases and J 2 bases; bases outside gene matches: 5. Germline V gene data show CDR1 as LGHNT and CDR2 as FRNRAP. The CDR3 sequence is CASGLVLTSGPYNEQFF. The CDR3 DNA follows: TGTGCTAGTGGTTTGGTACTCACTAGCGGGCCCTACAATGAGCAGTTCTTC.

V usage is TRBV11-3 and J usage is TRBJ2-1; D is possibly TRBD1 or TRBD2 (5 bases each). The V and J ends lost 5 bases and 10 bases respectively, with 18 bases between them. The CDR3 contains 14 residues. Germline values: CDR1 SGHNT, CDR2 YENEEA. The CDR3 nucleotides are TGTGCCAGCAGCGGAAAAGGGGTGACTAAGGAGCAGTTCTTC. Its protein product is CASSGKGVTKEQFF.

The chain combines TRBV5-1 with TRBJ2-1, with no clear D. Germline-derived CDR1 and CDR2 are SGHRS and YFSETQ. This CDR3 has 12 residues. With 0 bases removed from V and 9 bases from J, the gap between germline ends came to 7 bases. This CDR3 reads CASSLERAEQFF. In DNA, the CDR3 is TGCGCCAGCAGCTTGGAACGGGCTGAGCAGTTCTTC. Drawing the rest from reference TRBV5-1 and TRBJ2-1, the complete variable domain is KAGVTQTPRYLIKTRGQQVTLSCSPISGHRSVSWYQQTPGQGLQFLFEYFSETQRNKGNFPGRFSGRQFSNSRSEMNVSTLELGDSALYLCASSLERAEQFFGPGTRLTVL.

In its sample, this clone was seen once. J is TRBJ1-1 and V is TRBV6-6, with a weak D call TRBD1 (5 bases). From germline, CDR1 is MNHNY and CDR2 SVGAGI (reference sequence). Trimming shortened V by 0 bases and J by 11 bases, and 7 bases separated the two germline ends. The CDR3 sequence is 11 residues long. This chain's CDR3 is CASSYSGGAFF. CDR3 DNA: TGTGCCAGCAGTTACTCCGGGGGGGCTTTCTTT.

This clone appeared a single time. The chain joins TRBV30 to TRBJ2-5; either TRBD1 or TRBD2 may supply D (6 bases each). The CDR3 sequence is 13 residues long. The V and J ends lost 4 bases and 5 bases respectively, with 14 bases between them. Germline V gene sequence: CDR1 GTSNPN, CDR2 SVGIG (reference sequence). The CDR3 region is CAWNGGGLETQYF. For the CDR3, the DNA is TGTGCCTGGAACGGAGGGGGGTTGGAGACCCAGTACTTC.

J is TRBJ1-5 and V is TRBV28; D gene uncertain. Germline assignment: CDR1 MDHEN and CDR2 SYDVKM. The CDR3 covers 17 residues. Between the trimmed V and J ends, which lost 4 bases and 3 bases, there was a span of 19 bases. The CDR3 here is CASSSPWAGGINQPQHF. The CDR3 DNA follows: TGTGCCAGCAGTTCTCCCTGGGCGGGCGGCATCAATCAGCCCCAGCATTTT.

The chain combines TRBV28 with TRBJ2-7; 7 bases agree with TRBD1. The CDR3 is 15 residues long. Germline CDR1 and CDR2: MDHEN and SYDVKM. V trimming: 5 bases; J trimming: 1 base; junction bases outside the gene matches: 8. The CDR3, as DNA: TGTGCCAGCAGTCGCGGGTCGGGACAGTCCTACGAGCAGTACTTC. Residues: CASSRGSGQSYEQYF.

The chain is built from TRBV6-1 and TRBJ2-7; 9 bases line up with TRBD1. Trimming removed 3 bases from V and 6 bases from J; junction bases left unmatched: 9. There are 15 residues in the CDR3. CDR1 MNHNS and CDR2 SASEGT come from the germline V gene. As DNA, the CDR3 is TGTGCCAGCAGTGAGACAGGGGGTAGAGGGGGCGAGCAGTACTTC. Its protein product is CASSETGGRGGEQYF.

The rearrangement uses TRBV10-1 and TRBJ2-3; D possibly corresponds to TRBD2 (6 bases). This CDR3 spans 13 amino acids. V was trimmed by 2 bases and J by 7 bases, leaving 10 bases between them. CDR1 is WNHNN and CDR2 is SYGVQD in the germline V gene (reference sequence). The DNA of the CDR3 is TGCGCCAGCAGTGAGGCTAGCGAAAATACGCAGTATTTT. It is translated as CASSEASENTQYF.

The J gene is TRBJ1-2, the V gene TRBV28; 8 positions match TRBD1. After removal of 5 bases from V and 4 bases from J, the junction contained 6 bases not matched to a gene. The CDR3 covers 14 residues. The germline gives CDR1 MDHEN, CDR2 SYDVKM. CDR3 in DNA: TGTGCCAGCAGTCCTCAGGGGGCCGGCTATGGCTACACCTTC. The encoded protein is CASSPQGAGYGYTF.

This clone has only one observation. The chain carries TRBV27 and TRBJ2-1; D is uncertain. The CDR3 length is 15 residues. Between the trimmed V and J ends, which lost 10 bases and 1 base, there was a span of 17 bases. Germline V gives CDR1 MNHEY, CDR2 SMNVEV (reference sequence). Here the CDR3 reads CATPRRKSSYNEQFF. DNA of the CDR3: TGTGCCACCCCGAGACGGAAATCTTCCTACAATGAGCAGTTCTTC.

The V call is TRBV11-3, the J call TRBJ1-2; the D gene is possibly TRBD1 (5 bases). Germline V gives CDR1 SGHNT, CDR2 YENEEA. The CDR3 contains 13 residues. V gave up 3 bases and J gave up 4 bases, with 9 bases separating them. CDR3 in DNA: TGTGCCAGCAGCTTCCTCGGGGGCTATGGCTACACCTTC. Protein sequence: CASSFLGGYGYTF. The variable domain in full, completed from reference TRBV11-3 and TRBJ1-2, reads EAGVVQSPRYKIIEKKQPVAFWCNPISGHNTLYWYLQNLGQGPELLIRYENEEAVDDSQLPKDRFSAERLKGVDSTLKIQPAELGDSAVYLCASSFLGGYGYTFGSGTRLTVV.

The rearrangement joins TRBV13 to TRBJ1-6, with 7 bases aligning to TRBD1. Trimming removed 0 bases from V and 9 bases from J; junction bases left unmatched: 5. CDR1 and CDR2 from the germline V gene are PRHDT and FYEKMQ (reference sequence). The CDR3 is 15 residues long. CDR3 region: CASSLGQGSSSPLHF. DNA for the CDR3: TGTGCCAGCAGCTTAGGACAGGGGAGTTCTTCACCCCTCCACTTT.